The 27 T cell receptor beta chains below were found in one sample sequenced in a study of T-cell memory formation after mild COVID-19 (dated by TCRdb to the early 2020s). The library came from 5' RACE. TCRdb names Illumina NovaSeq 6000 as the instrument used. TCRdb reran the public reads through fastp at Q25 and MiXCR, keeping productive beta chains. One record per CDR3 amino acid sequence lists the most common genes and DNA. For this sample there are over 350,000 distinct CDR3 sequences; 15% to 20% appear just once. Jointly, the top ten make up roughly a fifth of the sample. The sample was PBMCs or a T cell subset sorted from them (not recorded which). These TCRs come from a young man who had mild COVID-19 (a few samples of this study predate the infection). The sample titles of this study are shuffled in the database, so cell type and time point are left out; the donor was told from shared clones.

The CDR3 here is CASSLRELNGYTF. The CDR3 coding sequence is TGTGCCAGCAGCTTGAGAGAGCTTAATGGCTACACCTTC. The chain links TRBV7-9 to TRBJ1-2, with D uncertain. Germline CDR1 is SEHNR and CDR2 is FQNEAQ (reference sequence). V was pared by 3 bases and J by 6 bases, with 11 bases between. The CDR3 is made up of 13 amino acids. The whole variable domain, remainder taken from reference TRBV7-9 and TRBJ1-2, is DTGVSQNPRHKITKRGQNVTFRCDPISEHNRLYWYRQTLGQGPEFLTYFQNEAQLEKSRLLSDRFSAERPKGSFSTLEIQRTEQGDSAMYLCASSLRELNGYTFGSGTRLTVV.

Only a few counts were recorded for this clonotype. This chain links TRBV6-1 with TRBJ2-2; maybe TRBD1 (5 bases). V shed 0 bases and J shed 8 bases, with 13 bases lying between them. There are 15 residues in the CDR3. Per the germline V gene, CDR1 is MNHNS and CDR2 is SASEGT. The CDR3, as DNA: TGTGCCAGCAGTGAAGCCCTGGTCAAGGGGGGGGAGCTGTTTTTT. It specifies CASSEALVKGGELFF.

The chain is built from TRBV12-3 or TRBV12-4 and TRBJ2-7; D unresolved. V was trimmed by 3 bases and J by 6 bases, leaving 3 bases between them. This CDR3 spans 10 amino acids. CDR3 protein: CASSLVEQYV. CDR3 nucleotides: TGTGCCAGCAGTTTGGTCGAGCAGTACGTC.

The rearrangement links TRBV28 to TRBJ1-4; unclear D gene. Looked up from germline, CDR1 is MDHEN and CDR2 is SYDVKM. This CDR3 is 14 amino acids long. V was cut by 2 bases and J by 5 bases, with 9 bases left in between. The CDR3 here is CASSLSDENEKLFF. The CDR3 coding sequence is TGTGCCAGCAGTTTAAGCGACGAGAATGAAAAACTGTTTTTT.

This clonotype turned up a few times. This CDR3 is CASSDDNYFRGNTEAFF. Here the CDR3 DNA reads TGTGCCAGCAGTGACGACAACTATTTTAGGGGAAACACTGAAGCTTTCTTT. The rearrangement links TRBV6-5 to TRBJ1-1; D is possibly TRBD1 (5 bases). Germline CDR1 is MNHEY and CDR2 is SVGAGI. This CDR3 spans 17 amino acids. V lost 5 bases, J lost 2 bases, and 21 bases lay in between.

The genes are TRBV7-9 and TRBJ1-1, with TRBD1 as a possible D gene (5 bases). The germline gives CDR1 SEHNR, CDR2 FQNEAQ (reference sequence). Deletions cut 2 bases from V and 1 base from J, with 8 bases between. CDR3 size: 14 residues. The DNA of the CDR3 is TGTGCCAGCAGCTTACCGGGGGAGAACACTGAAGCTTTCTTT. It translates to CASSLPGENTEAFF.

The chain recombines TRBV20-1 with TRBJ1-5, with D possibly matching TRBD1 (5 bases). The CDR3 is made up of 13 amino acids. The V gene lost 0 bases and the J gene lost 4 bases, with 7 bases spanning the gap. Germline V gives CDR1 DFQATT, CDR2 SNEGSKA (reference sequence). As DNA, the CDR3 is TGCAGTGCTAGAGATGAGGGGAATCAGCCCCAGCATTTT. Translated: CSARDEGNQPQHF.

There are a few counts of this clonotype. The gene calls are TRBV12-3 or TRBV12-4 and TRBJ2-5; D call uncertain. The CDR3 has 14 amino acids. Trimming cost V 3 bases and J 4 bases, with 12 bases left between them. CDR3 coding DNA: TGTGCCAGCAGTTTTCAGGAACCACGAGAGACCCAGTACTTC. Protein: CASSFQEPRETQYF.

This clonotype was detected a few times. The chain combines TRBV4-1 with TRBJ1-6, with no clear D. The CDR3 sequence is 14 residues long. CDR1 is MGHRA, CDR2 YSYEKL, per germline. The V end was cut by 1 base, the J end by 9 bases, with 10 bases between. DNA of the CDR3: TGCGCCAGCAGCCAAGGCGGTTGGGGTTCACCCCTCCACTTT. This encodes CASSQGGWGSPLHF.

This clonotype showed up just a few times. The CDR3: CSARGLAGARPNEQFF. The CDR3 region has the DNA TGCAGTGCTCGGGGACTAGCGGGGGCCCGACCCAATGAGCAGTTCTTC. The chain has TRBV20-1 and TRBJ2-1; 14 nucleotides agree with TRBD2. This CDR3 region has 16 residues. Per germline, CDR1 DFQATT and CDR2 SNEGSKA (reference sequence). V shed 5 bases, J shed 6 bases, and the junction held 9 bases outside the gene matches.

Only a few counts were recorded for this clonotype. The chain employs TRBV5-1 and TRBJ2-5, with a possible D match to TRBD1 (5 bases). Germline V gene sequence: CDR1 SGHRS, CDR2 YFSETQ. This CDR3 has 15 residues. Trimming stripped 7 bases from V and 0 bases from J, with 16 bases between. The CDR3 reads CASSLSTADQETQYF. CDR3 nucleotides: TGCGCCAGCTCCCTTTCGACAGCCGACCAAGAGACCCAGTACTTC.

V gene TRBV11-2 combines with J gene TRBJ1-2; D is uncertain. The CDR3 has 15 residues. Germline CDR1 SGHAT, CDR2 FQNNGV. V shed 3 bases and J shed 2 bases, with 13 bases lying between them. Here the CDR3 DNA reads TGTGCCAGCAGCTTTGGCCCTTCCGGGAACTATGGCTACACCTTC. Its translation is CASSFGPSGNYGYTF.

CDR3 in amino acids: CASSYSSGAAFF. The CDR3 DNA sequence: TGTGCCAGCAGTTACTCTTCAGGGGCAGCTTTCTTT. The chain recombines TRBV6-5 with TRBJ1-1, with D possibly TRBD1 on 6 matching bases. Trimming shortened V by 0 bases and J by 10 bases, and 9 bases separated the two germline ends. Germline V CDR1 and CDR2: MNHEY, SVGAGI. This CDR3 has 12 residues.

The table lists this clonotype with many counts. The gene calls are TRBV27 and TRBJ1-1; D ambiguous. CDR1 MNHEY and CDR2 SMNVEV come from the germline V gene (reference sequence). This CDR3 comprises 14 residues. Trimming took 5 bases from V and 0 from J, leaving 10 bases between them. The CDR3 nucleotides read TGTGCCAGCAGTGAGATAGGATTGAACACTGAAGCTTTCTTT. It specifies CASSEIGLNTEAFF.

The rearrangement joins TRBV7-2 to TRBJ1-5; D ambiguous. Germline V CDR1 and CDR2: SGHTA, FQGNSA. The CDR3 has 12 amino acids. Trimming removed 4 bases at V and 6 bases at J, with 7 bases between. CDR3 in amino acids: CASSSTTQPQHF. Here the CDR3 DNA reads TGTGCCAGCAGCTCAACCACTCAGCCCCAGCATTTT. The whole variable domain, filled in from reference TRBV7-2 and TRBJ1-5, reads GAGVSQSPSNKVTEKGKDVELRCDPISGHTALYWYRQSLGQGLEFLIYFQGNSAPDKSGLPSDRFSAERTGGSVSTLTIQRTQQEDSAVYLCASSSTTQPQHFGDGTRLSIL.

This clonotype has at least ten counts. The chain recombines TRBV20-1 with TRBJ2-7, with D tentatively TRBD2 (7 bases). V dropped 6 bases and J dropped 5 bases, with 26 bases sitting between them. Germline V gives CDR1 DFQATT, CDR2 SNEGSKA (reference sequence). CDR3 length: 16 amino acids. The CDR3 DNA reads as TGCAGTGCCTCGTATAGTAGTGCACAGGGAGGGGACGAGCAGTACTTC. Protein sequence: CSASYSSAQGGDEQYF.

The rearrangement uses TRBV25-1 and TRBJ1-2, with a tentative D call TRBD1 (6 bases). This CDR3 spans 13 amino acids. With 6 bases removed from V and 6 bases from J, the gap between germline ends came to 14 bases. CDR1 MGHDK and CDR2 SYGVNS come from the germline V gene. As DNA, the CDR3 is TGTGCCAGCAGCCGAATCCCAGGGGATGGCTACACCTTC. Residues: CASSRIPGDGYTF.

This clonotype turned up a few times. The chain employs TRBV7-9 and TRBJ2-2, with TRBD1 identical over 11 bases. CDR1 SEHNR and CDR2 FQNEAQ come from the germline V gene (reference sequence). The V segment lost 3 bases and the J segment 4 bases; nucleotides outside the gene matches: 10. The CDR3 is 18 residues long. CDR3 coding DNA: TGTGCCAGCAGCTTTCAAGGACAGGGGGCGGTGGTCACCGGGGAGCTGTTTTTT. It specifies CASSFQGQGAVVTGELFF.

This clonotype was counted only a few times. This rearrangement joins TRBV7-2 to TRBJ1-5; a possible D gene is TRBD1 (6 bases). This CDR3 comprises 15 residues. With 3 bases removed from V and 3 bases from J, the gap between germline ends came to 12 bases. CDR1 and CDR2 (germline): SGHTA, FQGNSA. CDR3 nucleotides: TGTGCCAGCAGCTTTTCGGGACAAAACAATCAGCCCCAGCATTTT. This sequence encodes CASSFSGQNNQPQHF.

The rearrangement joins TRBV20-1 to TRBJ1-1; D gene ambiguous. This CDR3 has 13 amino acids. The V end lost 7 bases, the J end lost 1 base, and 13 bases lay between the germline ends. CDR1 is DFQATT, CDR2 SNEGSKA, per germline (reference sequence). This CDR3 is CSGSTQPNTEAFF. CDR3 DNA sequence: TGCAGTGGATCTACCCAGCCGAACACTGAAGCTTTCTTT.

The J gene is TRBJ2-1, the V gene TRBV4-1, with 8 bases aligning to TRBD2. Per germline, CDR1 MGHRA and CDR2 YSYEKL. After removal of 3 bases from V and 3 bases from J, the junction contained 10 bases not matched to a gene. CDR3 length: 17 residues. CDR3 in amino acids: CASSQRVSGGHYNEQFF. The CDR3 nucleotides are TGCGCCAGCAGCCAGAGGGTGAGCGGGGGCCACTACAATGAGCAGTTCTTC.

This clonotype was detected many times. V gene TRBV5-1 combines with J gene TRBJ1-4; D remains unclear. The CDR3 has 15 amino acids. With 0 bases removed from V and 8 bases from J, the gap between germline ends came to 14 bases. The germline gives CDR1 SGHRS, CDR2 YFSETQ. CDR3: CASSLASQEGEKLFF. The DNA for the CDR3 is TGCGCCAGCAGCTTGGCCAGCCAGGAGGGAGAAAAACTGTTTTTT.

Ten or more counts support this clonotype. The chain uses TRBV12-3 or TRBV12-4 and TRBJ1-6; D perhaps matches TRBD1 (5 bases). Trimming removed 4 bases at V and 11 bases at J, with 15 bases between. This CDR3 is built from 14 residues. The CDR3 reads CASSSLLRVAPLHF. In nucleotides, the CDR3 is TGTGCCAGCAGTTCACTCCTCAGGGTTGCACCCCTCCACTTT.

V and J are TRBV2 and TRBJ2-5, with unresolved D. Germline V gives CDR1 SNHLY, CDR2 FYNNEI. Trimming cost V 6 bases and J 5 bases, with 10 bases left between them. The CDR3 is 12 amino acids. This CDR3 is CASRGEVETQYF. The CDR3 DNA reads TGTGCCAGCAGGGGTGAGGTGGAGACCCAGTACTTC.

The chain is built from TRBV12-3 or TRBV12-4 and TRBJ1-1, with no clear D. Trimming removed 6 bases from V and 2 bases from J, with 16 bases in between. CDR3 length equals 15 residues. CDR3 loop: CASRIHMGANTEAFF. The CDR3 bases are TGTGCCAGCAGGATTCACATGGGCGCAAACACTGAAGCTTTCTTT.

This clonotype occurred a few times. J is TRBJ2-7 and V is TRBV28; a weak D match, TRBD1 (6 bases). Per germline, CDR1 MDHEN and CDR2 SYDVKM. Trimming shortened V by 7 bases and J by 2 bases, and 15 bases separated the two germline ends. The CDR3 length is 14 residues. CDR3: CASIGQGQAYEQYF. DNA of the CDR3: TGTGCCAGCATCGGGCAGGGGCAAGCCTACGAGCAGTACTTC.

The V and J genes are TRBV5-1 and TRBJ2-5; D possibly corresponds to TRBD2 (7 bases). CDR3 length: 15 amino acids. Germline loops: CDR1 SGHRS, CDR2 YFSETQ. V lost 0 bases, J lost 5 bases, and 14 bases lay in between. For the CDR3, the DNA is TGCGCCAGCAGCTTGGACGGGGGGCCCGGGGAGACCCAGTACTTC. It encodes CASSLDGGPGETQYF.